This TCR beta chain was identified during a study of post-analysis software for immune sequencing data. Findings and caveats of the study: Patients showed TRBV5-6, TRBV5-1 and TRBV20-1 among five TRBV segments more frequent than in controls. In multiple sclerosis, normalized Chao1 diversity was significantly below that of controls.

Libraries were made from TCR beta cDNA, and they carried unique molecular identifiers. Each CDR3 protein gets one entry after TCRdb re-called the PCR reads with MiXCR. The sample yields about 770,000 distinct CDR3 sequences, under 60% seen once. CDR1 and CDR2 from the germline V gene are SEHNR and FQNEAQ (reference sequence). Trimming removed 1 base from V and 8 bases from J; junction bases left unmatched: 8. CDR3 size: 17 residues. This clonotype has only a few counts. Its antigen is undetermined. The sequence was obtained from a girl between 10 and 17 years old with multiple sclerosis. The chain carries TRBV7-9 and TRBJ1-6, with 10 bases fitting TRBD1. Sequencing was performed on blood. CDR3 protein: CASSLEGRDRGDSPLHF. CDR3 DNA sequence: TGTGCCAGCAGCTTAGAAGGACGGGACAGGGGCGATTCACCCCTCCACTTT.